The 20 T cell receptor beta chains below all came from one sample that was sequenced in a study of blood T cell repertoires in COVID-19. TCRdb's copy holds only in-frame clones and misses some; the assay was immunoSEQ multiplex PCR. The table records around 260,000 clones, roughly 80% of them present only once. Sequencing was carried out using peripheral blood. The receptors shown here come from an older person with COVID-19, enrolled during active disease.

This clone appeared a few times. The J gene is TRBJ2-1, the V gene TRBV7-2; D is perhaps TRBD2 (6 bases). The ends were cut back, 2 bases at V and 4 bases at J, with 15 bases in the middle. Germline V CDR1 and CDR2: SGHTA, FQGNSA. The length of the CDR3 is 16 residues. DNA for the CDR3: TGTGCCAGCAGCTTACGGGGTGAGAGCGGGTACAATGAGCAGTTCTTC. It yields the protein CASSLRGESGYNEQFF.

The rearrangement uses TRBV7-2 and TRBJ1-6, with D possibly matching TRBD1 (6 bases). Trimming shortened V by 1 base and J by 2 bases, and 12 bases separated the two germline ends. Germline V lookup: CDR1 SGHTA, CDR2 FQGNSA. This CDR3 has 17 residues. CDR3 nucleotide sequence: TGTGCCAGCAGCTTAGGGTCCAGGGGAGCCTATAATTCACCCCTCCACTTT. It codes for CASSLGSRGAYNSPLHF.

The chain links TRBV30 to TRBJ2-2; the D gene is possibly TRBD1 (6 bases). CDR1 GTSNPN and CDR2 SVGIG come from the germline V gene (reference sequence). V gave up 3 bases and J gave up 0 bases, with 14 bases separating them. The CDR3 contains 16 residues. Here the CDR3 DNA reads TGTGCCTGGAGAAGGACAGACGGAGCGAACACCGGGGAGCTGTTTTTT. This sequence encodes CAWRRTDGANTGELFF.

The chain uses TRBV7-9 and TRBJ2-2, with 13 bases lining up with TRBD2. With V trimmed by 5 bases and J by 6 bases, 3 bases remained unmatched. The CDR3 runs 15 residues. The germline V gene encodes CDR1 SEHNR and CDR2 FQNEAQ (reference sequence). The CDR3 reads CASSRGLAGAGELFF. CDR3 nucleotide sequence: TGTGCCAGCAGCCGCGGACTAGCGGGAGCCGGGGAGCTGTTTTTT.

This rearrangement joins TRBV6-5 to TRBJ2-5; a weak D match, TRBD2 (6 bases). CDR1 and CDR2 (germline): MNHEY, SVGAGI. This CDR3 has 16 residues. With 2 bases removed from V and 5 bases from J, the gap between germline ends came to 18 bases. CDR3: CASSYPATSGGETQYF. As DNA, the CDR3 is TGTGCCAGCAGTTACCCAGCGACTAGTGGAGGGGAGACCCAGTACTTC.

V and J are TRBV28 and TRBJ1-1; D remains unclear. The V end lost 7 bases, the J end lost 11 bases, and 14 bases lay between the germline ends. In germline, CDR1 is MDHEN, CDR2 SYDVKM. The CDR3 has 11 residues. CDR3 sequence (DNA): TGTGCCAGCACCTACTCGGGTTGGGCTTTCTTT. Translating it yields CASTYSGWAFF.

As to this clone: The sample carries other DNA sequences with the same CDR3. The chain has TRBV5-6 and TRBJ1-3; 7 nucleotides align to TRBD1. The CDR3 sequence is 15 residues long. Trimming at V came to 4 bases and at J to 3 bases, leaving 7 bases not matched to a gene. The germline CDR1 and CDR2 sequences are SGHDT and YYEEEE. The CDR3 DNA sequence: TGTGCCAGCAGCCCCACAGGGGTGAGTGGAAACACCATATATTTT. The encoded protein is CASSPTGVSGNTIYF.

The CDR3 sequence is CASSLTRGQNSPLHF. The CDR3 DNA is TGTGCCAGCAGCTTAACAAGGGGTCAAAATTCACCCCTCCACTTT. This rearrangement joins TRBV7-3 to TRBJ1-6; D perhaps matches TRBD1 (5 bases). The CDR3 is 15 amino acids. Trimming stripped 0 bases from V and 7 bases from J, with 10 bases between. Germline lookup yields CDR1 SGHTA and CDR2 FQGTGA.

The chain joins TRBV4-1 to TRBJ1-5, with D unclear. Germline lookup yields CDR1 MGHRA and CDR2 YSYEKL. Trimming took off 1 base at V and 3 bases at J, with 10 bases between the two ends. The CDR3 is 15 amino acids. As DNA, the CDR3 is TGCGCCAGCAGCCAAGGATCGGGGTACAATCAGCCCCAGCATTTT. It specifies CASSQGSGYNQPQHF.

This chain uses TRBV12-3 or TRBV12-4 with TRBJ2-3; unclear D gene. The ends were cut back, 4 bases at V and 7 bases at J, with 9 bases in the middle. This CDR3 is 12 amino acids long. The CDR3, as DNA: TGTGCCAGCAGTTCCCCCCTTAATACGCAGTATTTT. This translates into CASSSPLNTQYF.

The chain employs TRBV18 and TRBJ1-4, with TRBD1 identical over 9 bases. V shed 0 bases, J shed 0 bases, and the junction held 5 bases outside the gene matches. The CDR3 totals 18 residues. Germline V gene lookup returns CDR1 KGHSH and CDR2 LQKENI. CDR3: CASSPPSQGAATNEKLFF. CDR3 DNA sequence: TGTGCCAGCTCACCACCGTCACAGGGGGCTGCAACTAATGAAAAACTGTTTTTT.

The chain has TRBV7-2 and TRBJ2-7; maybe TRBD2 (6 bases). V was clipped by 1 base and J by 6 bases, with 13 bases between them. Germline CDR1 reads SGHTA; CDR2 reads FQGNSA. CDR3 length: 14 amino acids. CDR3 nucleotides: TGTGCCAGCAGCTTAGGCCGACTAGACGGCGAGCAGTACTTC. Translating gives CASSLGRLDGEQYF.

This clone was detected ten times or more. V is TRBV13 and J is TRBJ2-3, with a possible D match to TRBD1 (6 bases). V was clipped by 4 bases and J by 2 bases, with 16 bases between them. CDR1 and CDR2 (germline): PRHDT, FYEKMQ (reference sequence). This CDR3 region has 16 residues. The CDR3 protein is CASSSGATGHTDTQYF. In nucleotides, the CDR3 is TGTGCCAGCAGCTCCGGGGCAACAGGGCACACAGATACGCAGTATTTT.

This clone was recorded once. The chain recombines TRBV5-5 with TRBJ2-7; 8 positions agree with TRBD1. Per germline, CDR1 SGHKS and CDR2 YYEKEE (reference sequence). The V gene end was trimmed by 7 bases and the J gene end by 4 bases; junction bases not matched to a gene: 7. The CDR3 contains 13 residues. The CDR3 nucleotides are TGTGCCAGCGGGCAGGGGGCGCGGTACGAGCAGTACTTC. It encodes CASGQGARYEQYF.

The chain employs TRBV30 and TRBJ1-1; weak D call: TRBD1 (5 bases). This CDR3 region has 11 residues. From germline, CDR1 is GTSNPN and CDR2 SVGIG (reference sequence). V gave up 4 bases and J gave up 5 bases, with 8 bases separating them. This CDR3 is CAWNGGTEAFF. The CDR3 bases are TGTGCCTGGAATGGGGGGACTGAAGCTTTCTTT.

This clone came up a few times. This chain links TRBV28 with TRBJ1-2; D is uncertain. The V end lost 6 bases, the J end lost 12 bases, and 20 bases lay between the germline ends. The CDR3 contains 13 residues. Germline V gene lookup returns CDR1 MDHEN and CDR2 SYDVKM. Here the CDR3 DNA reads TGTGCCAGCAGCTTCCCCTGGCCCGGAGCCGACACCTTC. This sequence encodes CASSFPWPGADTF.

V usage is TRBV7-8 and J usage is TRBJ1-1; 9 bases fit TRBD1. Germline V lookup: CDR1 SGHVS, CDR2 FQNEAQ. V lost 8 bases and J lost 4; bases outside the gene matches: 5. The CDR3 runs to 13 residues. The CDR3 DNA reads TGTGCCAGCGGAAGACAGGGGGGCACTGAAGCTTTCTTT. Its translation: CASGRQGGTEAFF.

The chain links TRBV15 to TRBJ1-6; TRBD1 is a possible D gene (6 bases). V dropped 0 bases and J dropped 14 bases, with 20 bases sitting between them. CDR1 is LNHNV and CDR2 is YYDKDF in the germline V gene (reference sequence). The CDR3 has 16 amino acids. Here the CDR3 reads CATSRDTRDTPQTLHF. The CDR3, as DNA: TGTGCCACCAGCAGAGATACCCGGGACACCCCTCAAACCCTCCACTTT.

This clone was observed once. J is TRBJ2-3 and V is TRBV7-9; D is unresolved. This CDR3 spans 14 amino acids. The germline V gene encodes CDR1 SEHNR and CDR2 FQNEAQ (reference sequence). With 5 bases removed from V and 2 bases from J, the gap between germline ends came to 11 bases. CDR3 DNA: TGTGCCAGCAGCCCACACCCGAACACAGATACGCAGTATTTT. Translation gives CASSPHPNTDTQYF.

V is TRBV29-1 and J is TRBJ2-4, with 9 bases aligning to TRBD1. The V gene end was trimmed by 4 bases and the J gene end by 3 bases; junction bases not matched to a gene: 19. This CDR3 is 19 amino acids long. Germline V gene sequence: CDR1 SQVTM, CDR2 ANQGSEA. This chain's CDR3 is CSVGFLGQGPFFGKNIQYF. CDR3 bases: TGCAGCGTTGGCTTTTTGGGACAGGGTCCTTTTTTCGGCAAAAACATTCAGTACTTC.